The sequence of this TCR beta chain was determined in a study of regulatory T cells in long-lasting Graves disease. Looking at the study overall: The study counted Graves' disease as persistent given over 5 years of antithyroid drugs and positive TSH receptor antibodies.

Only a few counts were recorded for this clonotype. CDR1 is MDHEN, CDR2 SYDVKM, per germline. The CDR3 runs to 13 residues. V was trimmed by 5 bases and J by 4 bases, leaving 12 bases between them. Time point meaning: persistent/refractory GD, antithyroid drugs over 5 years with positive TRAb. PBMC RNA served as the TCR library source. Researchers made TCR beta libraries by using iRepertoire HTBI primers and running Arm-PCR on CDR3 regions. TCRdb reprocessed the multiplex PCR reads via MiXCR and lists one record per CDR3 protein. The data show a few hundred thousand distinct CDR3 sequences, with approximately 23% seen just once and around 14% held by the top ten.

Source: peripheral blood mononuclear cells (PBMCs), taken when the disease was refractory, from a patient treated with antithyroid drugs. The clonotype originates from a female donor with Graves disease. The chain uses TRBV28 and TRBJ2-7; no reliable D call. For the CDR3, the DNA is TGTGCCAGCAGTAACCTTCTCTGGTACGAGCAGTACTTC. Encoded protein: CASSNLLWYEQYF.